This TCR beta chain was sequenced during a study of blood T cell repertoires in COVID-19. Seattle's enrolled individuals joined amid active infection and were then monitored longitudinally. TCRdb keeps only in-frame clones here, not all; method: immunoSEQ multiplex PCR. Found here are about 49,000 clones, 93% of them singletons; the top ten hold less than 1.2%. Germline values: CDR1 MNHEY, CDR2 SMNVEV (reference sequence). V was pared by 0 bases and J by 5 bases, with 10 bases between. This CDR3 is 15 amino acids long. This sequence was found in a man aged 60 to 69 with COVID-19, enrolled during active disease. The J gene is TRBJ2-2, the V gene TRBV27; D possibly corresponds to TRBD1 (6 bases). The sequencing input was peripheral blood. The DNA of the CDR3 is TGTGCCAGCAGTTTATCGTACAGGGCAACCGGGGAGCTGTTTTTT. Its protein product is CASSLSYRATGELFF.